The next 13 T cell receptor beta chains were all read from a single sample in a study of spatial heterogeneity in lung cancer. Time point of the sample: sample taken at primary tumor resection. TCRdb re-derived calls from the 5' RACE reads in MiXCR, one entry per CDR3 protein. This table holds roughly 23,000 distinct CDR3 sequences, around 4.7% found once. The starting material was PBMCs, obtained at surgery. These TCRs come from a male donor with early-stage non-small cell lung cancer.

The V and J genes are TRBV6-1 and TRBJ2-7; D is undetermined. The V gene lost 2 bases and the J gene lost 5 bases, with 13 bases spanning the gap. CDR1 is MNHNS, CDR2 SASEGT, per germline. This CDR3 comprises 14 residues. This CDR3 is CASSELQQVNEQYF. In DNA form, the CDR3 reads TGTGCCAGCAGTGAACTCCAGCAGGTCAACGAGCAGTACTTC.

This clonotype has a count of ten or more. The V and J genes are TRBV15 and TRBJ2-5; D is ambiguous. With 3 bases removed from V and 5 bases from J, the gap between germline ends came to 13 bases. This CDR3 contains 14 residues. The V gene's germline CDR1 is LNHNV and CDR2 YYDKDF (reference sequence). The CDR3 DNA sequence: TGTGCCACCAGCAGTTTACAGAGCTCGGAGACCCAGTACTTC. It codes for CATSSLQSSETQYF.

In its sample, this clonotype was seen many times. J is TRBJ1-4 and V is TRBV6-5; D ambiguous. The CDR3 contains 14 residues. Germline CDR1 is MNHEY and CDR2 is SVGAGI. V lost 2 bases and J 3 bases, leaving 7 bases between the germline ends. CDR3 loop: CASSYRQPNEKLFF. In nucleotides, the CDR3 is TGTGCCAGCAGTTACAGGCAGCCTAATGAAAAACTGTTTTTT.

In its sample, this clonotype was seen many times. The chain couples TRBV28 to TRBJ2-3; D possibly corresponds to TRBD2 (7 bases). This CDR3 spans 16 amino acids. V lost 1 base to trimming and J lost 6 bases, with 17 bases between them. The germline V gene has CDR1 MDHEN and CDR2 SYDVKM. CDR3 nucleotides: TGTGCCAGCAGTTTATCTGGGGGGGGGCTCTTCGATACGCAGTATTTT. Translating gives CASSLSGGGLFDTQYF.

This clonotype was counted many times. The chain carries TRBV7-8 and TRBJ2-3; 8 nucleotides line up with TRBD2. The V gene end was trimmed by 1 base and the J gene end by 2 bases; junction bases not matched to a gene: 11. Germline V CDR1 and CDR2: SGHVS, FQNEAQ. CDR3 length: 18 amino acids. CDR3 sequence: CASSLGLSSGDFTDTQYF. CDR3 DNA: TGTGCCAGCAGCTTAGGCCTGAGTAGCGGGGATTTCACAGATACGCAGTATTTT.

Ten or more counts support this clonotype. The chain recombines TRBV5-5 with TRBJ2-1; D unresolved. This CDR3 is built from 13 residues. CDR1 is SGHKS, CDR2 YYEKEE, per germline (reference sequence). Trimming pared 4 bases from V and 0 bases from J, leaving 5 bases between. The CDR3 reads CASSGFSYNEQFF. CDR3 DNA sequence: TGTGCCAGCAGCGGCTTCTCCTACAATGAGCAGTTCTTC.

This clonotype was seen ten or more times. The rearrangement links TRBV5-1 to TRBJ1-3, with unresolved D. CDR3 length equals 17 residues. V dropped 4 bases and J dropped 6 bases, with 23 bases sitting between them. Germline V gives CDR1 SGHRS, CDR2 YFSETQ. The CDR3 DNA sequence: TGCGCCAGCAGCCGCGTATTCGACGTCCGGGCAACAAACACCATATATTTT. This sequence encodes CASSRVFDVRATNTIYF. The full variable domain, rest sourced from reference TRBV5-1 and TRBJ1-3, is KAGVTQTPRYLIKTRGQQVTLSCSPISGHRSVSWYQQTPGQGLQFLFEYFSETQRNKGNFPGRFSGRQFSNSRSEMNVSTLELGDSALYLCASSRVFDVRATNTIYFGEGSWLTVV.

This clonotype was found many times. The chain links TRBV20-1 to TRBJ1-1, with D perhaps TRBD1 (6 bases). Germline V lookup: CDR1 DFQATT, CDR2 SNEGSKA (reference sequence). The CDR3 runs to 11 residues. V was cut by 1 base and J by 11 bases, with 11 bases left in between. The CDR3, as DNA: TGCAGTGCTAGAGTTTCAGGGGTGGCTTTCTTT. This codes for CSARVSGVAFF.

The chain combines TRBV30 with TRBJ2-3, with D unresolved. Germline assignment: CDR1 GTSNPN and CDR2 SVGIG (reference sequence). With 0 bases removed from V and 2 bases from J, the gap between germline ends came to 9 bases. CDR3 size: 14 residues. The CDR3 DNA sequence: TGTGCCTGGAGTGTATACGGATCCACAGATACGCAGTATTTT. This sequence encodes CAWSVYGSTDTQYF.

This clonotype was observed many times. CDR3 DNA: TGCAGTGCCCCCCCAGCGGGGGGCTCCTACAATGAGCAGTTCTTC. Its translation is CSAPPAGGSYNEQFF. The rearrangement uses TRBV20-1 and TRBJ2-1; 9 nucleotides match TRBD2. CDR1 and CDR2 from the germline V gene are DFQATT and SNEGSKA (reference sequence). The V gene end was trimmed by 6 bases and the J gene end by 0 bases; junction bases not matched to a gene: 6. The CDR3 extends over 15 amino acids.

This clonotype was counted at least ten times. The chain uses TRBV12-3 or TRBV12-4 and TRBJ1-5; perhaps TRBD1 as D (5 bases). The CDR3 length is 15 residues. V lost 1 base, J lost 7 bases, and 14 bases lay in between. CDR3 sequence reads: CASSLVPGIGQPQHF. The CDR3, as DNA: TGTGCCAGCAGTTTAGTGCCAGGGATCGGCCAGCCCCAGCATTTT.

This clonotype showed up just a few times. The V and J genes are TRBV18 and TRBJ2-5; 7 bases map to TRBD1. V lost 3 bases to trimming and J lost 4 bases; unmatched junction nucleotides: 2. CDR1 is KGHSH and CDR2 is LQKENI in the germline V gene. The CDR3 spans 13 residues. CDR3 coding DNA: TGTGCCAGCTCACCTACAGGGGTAGAGACCCAGTACTTC. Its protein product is CASSPTGVETQYF.

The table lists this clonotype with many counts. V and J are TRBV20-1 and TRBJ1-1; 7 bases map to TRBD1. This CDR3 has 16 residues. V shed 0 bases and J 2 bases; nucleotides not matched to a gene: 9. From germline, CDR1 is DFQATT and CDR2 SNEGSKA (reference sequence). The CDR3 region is CSARETRHRGNTEAFF. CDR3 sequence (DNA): TGCAGTGCTAGAGAGACGAGACACAGGGGCAACACTGAAGCTTTCTTT.